These 27 T cell receptor beta chains were sequenced from one sample in a study of blood T cell repertoires in COVID-19. The assay was immunoSEQ multiplex PCR, and TCRdb's table has in-frame clones only and misses some. Of under 200,000 clones in the sample, about 85% were seen once. Sequencing was performed on peripheral blood. Receptors were obtained from an elderly woman with acute or convalescent COVID-19.

The chain employs TRBV2 and TRBJ2-7; TRBD2 aligns across 8 bases. The J segment lost 3 bases and the V segment lost 4 bases, leaving 8 bases of the junction unmatched. Per germline, CDR1 SNHLY and CDR2 FYNNEI. CDR3 length: 15 amino acids. As DNA, the CDR3 is TGTGCCAGCAGTGGGACTAGGGCGGGGGGCTACGAGCAGTACTTC. Translation: CASSGTRAGGYEQYF. Filled out from reference TRBV2 and TRBJ2-7, the complete variable domain reads EPEVTQTPSHQVTQMGQEVILRCVPISNHLYFYWYRQILGQKVEFLVSFYNNEISEKSEIFDDQFSVERPDGSNFTLKIRSTKLEDSAMYFCASSGTRAGGYEQYFGPGTRLTVT.

The chain combines TRBV27 with TRBJ1-5; D not resolved. V gave up 2 bases and J gave up 0 bases, with 8 bases separating them. Germline V lookup: CDR1 MNHEY, CDR2 SMNVEV (reference sequence). The CDR3 is 15 residues long. The CDR3 DNA follows: TGTGCCAGCAGTTTAGGCAGGTATAGCAATCAGCCCCAGCATTTT. Protein product: CASSLGRYSNQPQHF.

The chain links TRBV5-6 to TRBJ2-5; TRBD2 matches 8 bases. The CDR3 is 17 residues long. From germline, CDR1 is SGHDT and CDR2 YYEEEE. V dropped 0 bases and J dropped 5; count of bases not matched to a gene: 12. In DNA form, the CDR3 reads TGTGCCAGCAGCTTGGTAAGGTCTAGCGGGTCGATGGAGACCCAGTACTTC. Translation gives CASSLVRSSGSMETQYF.

The genes are TRBV7-6 and TRBJ2-7; 8 bases line up with TRBD2. The CDR3 covers 14 residues. The germline CDR1 and CDR2 sequences are SGHVS and FNYEAQ. V was clipped by 5 bases and J by 6 bases; unmatched bases: 9. CDR3 residues: CASSLPGGYGEQYF. The DNA of the CDR3 is TGTGCCAGCAGCCTGCCGGGGGGGTACGGCGAGCAGTACTTC.

V is TRBV6-2 or TRBV6-3 and J is TRBJ2-7, with TRBD2 matching 11 bases. The ends lost 4 bases at V and 0 bases at J; junction bases unmatched: 5. This CDR3 contains 16 residues. Germline CDR1 MNHEY, CDR2 SVGEGT. CDR3 sequence: CASSSPGTSGSYEQYF. CDR3 in DNA: TGTGCCAGCAGTTCCCCTGGGACTAGCGGCTCCTACGAGCAGTACTTC.

Here the CDR3 reads CASSIRGQRNQPQHF. The CDR3 DNA sequence: TGTGCCAGTAGTATCAGGGGGCAACGCAATCAGCCCCAGCATTTT. The chain couples TRBV19 to TRBJ1-5; 8 bases map to TRBD1. The trim removed 3 bases at V and 2 bases at J, leaving 3 bases unmatched. Per germline, CDR1 LNHDA and CDR2 SQIVND (reference sequence). This CDR3 is built from 15 residues.

This rearrangement joins TRBV3-1 (or the pseudogene TRBV3-2) to TRBJ2-7; 10 nucleotides match TRBD2. CDR1 is LGHDT, CDR2 YNNKEL, per germline (reference sequence). The trim removed 2 bases at V and 3 bases at J, leaving 10 bases unmatched. The CDR3 is 17 amino acids. CDR3 sequence: CASSQLSGLADYYEQYF. In DNA form, the CDR3 reads TGTGCCAGCAGCCAACTATCCGGACTAGCGGATTACTACGAGCAGTACTTC.

The chain uses TRBV18 and TRBJ1-3; 9 bases agree with TRBD1. This CDR3 region has 16 residues. CDR1 KGHSH and CDR2 LQKENI come from the germline V gene. V trimming: 5 bases; J trimming: 4 bases; junction bases outside the gene matches: 9. The CDR3 sequence: CASSSGQGFAGNTIYF. The CDR3, as DNA: TGTGCCAGCTCATCAGGACAGGGGTTTGCAGGAAACACCATATATTTT.

V and J are TRBV7-2 and TRBJ2-1, with a tentative D call TRBD2 (6 bases). The CDR3 has 15 amino acids. The germline gives CDR1 SGHTA, CDR2 FQGNSA. Trimming removed 5 bases at V and 0 bases at J, with 11 bases between. Here the CDR3 reads CASSPVTSSYNEQFF. The CDR3 DNA sequence: TGTGCCAGCAGCCCGGTGACTAGCTCCTACAATGAGCAGTTCTTC.

V and J are TRBV27 and TRBJ2-1; 10 bases agree with TRBD2. The CDR3 covers 17 residues. In germline, CDR1 is MNHEY, CDR2 SMNVEV (reference sequence). Unmatched junction bases numbered 11, after V lost 0 bases and J lost 9 bases. The CDR3 loop is CASSLSSTAGGRGEQFF. The CDR3 nucleotides read TGTGCCAGCAGTTTATCGAGTACAGCGGGAGGGCGTGGTGAGCAGTTCTTC.

This clone has a single count. This CDR3 reads CASSLAPGQGVFTEAFF. CDR3 nucleotides: TGTGCCAGCAGCTTGGCCCCGGGACAGGGGGTCTTCACTGAAGCTTTCTTT. The V and J genes are TRBV5-4 and TRBJ1-1, with 11 bases that match TRBD1. CDR3 size: 17 residues. Trimming cost V 0 bases and J 4 bases; bases outside gene matches: 8. Germline V CDR1 and CDR2: SGHNT, YYREEE (reference sequence).

The genes are TRBV24-1 and TRBJ2-1, with 8 bases lining up with TRBD1. Trimming took 0 bases from V and 8 from J; bases not matched to a gene: 2. The CDR3 loop spans 14 amino acids. Germline loops: CDR1 KGHDR, CDR2 SFDVKD. The CDR3, as DNA: TGTGCCACCAGTGATTTGGCAGGGGGCCATGAGCAGTTCTTC. Its translation: CATSDLAGGHEQFF.

The chain has TRBV5-4 and TRBJ1-6, with TRBD1 identical over 8 bases. The CDR3 consists of 17 residues. The V segment lost 4 bases and the J segment 9 bases; nucleotides outside the gene matches: 15. CDR1 SGHNT and CDR2 YYREEE come from the germline V gene (reference sequence). The CDR3 DNA is TGTGCCAGCAGCCCTTTCACTGGGACAGGAGGTGGTTCACCCCTCCACTTT. Protein: CASSPFTGTGGGSPLHF.

The rearrangement uses TRBV3-1 (or the pseudogene TRBV3-2) and TRBJ1-2; tentatively, D is TRBD1 (5 bases). The CDR3 is made up of 16 amino acids. The V end was cut by 0 bases, the J end by 2 bases, with 13 bases between. Germline V CDR1 and CDR2: LGHDT, YNNKEL (reference sequence). CDR3 amino acids: CASSQDHKGVNYGYTF. DNA of the CDR3: TGTGCCAGCAGCCAAGATCATAAAGGGGTCAACTATGGCTACACCTTC.

The chain carries TRBV29-1 and TRBJ2-3; D not certain. V lost 3 bases and J 2 bases, leaving 6 bases between the germline ends. Germline values: CDR1 SQVTM, CDR2 ANQGSEA. CDR3 length equals 12 residues. The CDR3 sequence is CSVERLTDTQYF. CDR3 sequence (DNA): TGCAGCGTTGAGCGTCTCACAGATACGCAGTATTTT.

The chain is built from TRBV11-1 and TRBJ2-3; 14 bases are a match to TRBD2. With V trimmed by 5 bases and J by 5 bases, 6 bases remained unmatched. The CDR3 sequence is 16 residues long. Germline loops: CDR1 SGHAT, CDR2 FQDESV (reference sequence). The CDR3 DNA reads as TGTGCCAGCAGCAGACTAGCGGGAGGGCCGGGAGATACGCAGTATTTT. Translating gives CASSRLAGGPGDTQYF.

The V gene is TRBV19, the J gene TRBJ1-5; TRBD1 matches 7 bases. The germline CDR1 and CDR2 sequences are LNHDA and SQIVND (reference sequence). The CDR3 totals 19 residues. Trimming took 4 bases from V and 2 from J; bases not matched to a gene: 17. This chain's CDR3 is CASSNNPGQLMWGNQPQHF. CDR3 bases: TGTGCCAGTAGTAATAATCCGGGACAGCTAATGTGGGGCAATCAGCCCCAGCATTTT.

This chain joins TRBV2 and TRBJ2-3, with unresolved D. Germline V gene data show CDR1 as SNHLY and CDR2 as FYNNEI. V was cut by 2 bases and J by 3 bases, with 12 bases left in between. This CDR3 has 15 residues. The CDR3 region is CASSERRAGTDTQYF. The CDR3 DNA is TGTGCCAGCAGTGAAAGGAGAGCCGGGACAGATACGCAGTATTTT.

To note about this clone: This specimen includes other DNA sequences encoding the same CDR3. The chain links TRBV19 to TRBJ1-2; the D gene is possibly TRBD1 (5 bases). CDR3 length: 13 residues. The germline V and J ends were trimmed by 4 bases and 6 bases, with 12 bases remaining between them. The germline V gene has CDR1 LNHDA and CDR2 SQIVND (reference sequence). This CDR3 is CASSTTGGDGYTF. The DNA for the CDR3 is TGTGCCAGTAGTACCACCGGGGGGGATGGCTACACCTTC.

V is TRBV2 and J is TRBJ2-3; a possible D gene is TRBD1 (6 bases). CDR1 and CDR2 (germline): SNHLY, FYNNEI. The CDR3 is 11 residues long. The V end was cut by 11 bases, the J end by 3 bases, with 9 bases between. This CDR3 is CAGGPTDTQYF. The CDR3, as DNA: TGTGCCGGGGGCCCGACAGATACGCAGTATTTT.

The chain employs TRBV7-8 and TRBJ1-1; TRBD1 matches at 10 bases. The CDR3 totals 17 residues. V dropped 1 base and J dropped 4; count of bases not matched to a gene: 9. Germline V gives CDR1 SGHVS, CDR2 FQNEAQ. The CDR3 nucleotides read TGTGCCAGCAGCTTAGGGGGAAGACAGGGGGCGGGCACTGAAGCTTTCTTT. This codes for CASSLGGRQGAGTEAFF.

This chain links TRBV30 with TRBJ2-7; 8 positions match TRBD1. The V gene's germline CDR1 is GTSNPN and CDR2 SVGIG (reference sequence). The V segment lost 3 bases and the J segment 6 bases; nucleotides outside the gene matches: 10. The length of the CDR3 is 14 residues. This CDR3 is CAWSLTGQGPEQYF. In DNA, the CDR3 is TGTGCCTGGAGCCTGACCGGACAGGGACCCGAGCAGTACTTC. The whole variable domain, filled in from reference TRBV30 and TRBJ2-7, reads SQTIHQWPATLVQPVGSPLSLECTVEGTSNPNLYWYRQAAGRGLQLLFYSVGIGQISSEVPQNLSASRPQDRQFILSSKKLLLSDSGFYLCAWSLTGQGPEQYFGPGTRLTVT.

CDR3 loop: CASSQNRDSAYEQYF. DNA of the CDR3: TGCGCCAGCAGCCAAAACCGGGACTCAGCCTACGAGCAGTACTTC. V and J are TRBV4-3 and TRBJ2-7; TRBD2 is a possible D gene (6 bases). The germline gives CDR1 LGHNA, CDR2 YSLEER. The CDR3 is made up of 15 amino acids. The V end was cut by 2 bases, the J end by 2 bases, with 13 bases between.

The J gene is TRBJ2-3, the V gene TRBV9; D is unresolved. Trimming pared 3 bases from V and 0 bases from J, leaving 8 bases between. Germline assignment: CDR1 SGDLS and CDR2 YYNGEE. The CDR3 runs to 14 residues. CDR3 sequence: CASSDSPSTDTQYF. CDR3 nucleotides: TGTGCCAGCAGCGACAGTCCAAGCACAGATACGCAGTATTTT.

The V call is TRBV10-3, the J call TRBJ1-6; no firm D call. The V end lost 6 bases, the J end lost 0 bases, and 9 bases lay between the germline ends. The germline V gene encodes CDR1 ENHRY and CDR2 SYGVKD. CDR3 length: 15 amino acids. The CDR3 is CAISLQHSYNSPLHF. As DNA, the CDR3 is TGTGCCATCAGCCTACAGCACTCCTATAATTCACCCCTCCACTTT.

Points on this clone: Germline and junction disagree at one end, which may indicate a read error. The chain has TRBV15 and TRBJ1-3; TRBD1 matches at 7 bases. Germline V gives CDR1 LNHNV, CDR2 YYDKDF (reference sequence). CDR3 length: 15 amino acids. The CDR3 here is CATGSGGTAGNTIYF. The DNA for the CDR3 is TGTGCCACCGGCAGTGGCGGGACAGCCGGAAACACCATATATTTT. The full variable domain, rest sourced from reference TRBV15 and TRBJ1-3, is DAMVIQNPRYQVTQFGKPVTLSCSQTLNHNVMYWYQQKSSQAPKLLFHYYDKDFNNEADTPDNFQSRRPNTSFCFLDIRSPGLGDTAMYLCATGSGGTAGNTIYFGEGSWLTVV.

The chain links TRBV15 to TRBJ1-2; D not certain. This CDR3 is 14 amino acids long. V gave up 3 bases and J gave up 4 bases, with 12 bases separating them. The germline gives CDR1 LNHNV, CDR2 YYDKDF (reference sequence). The CDR3 loop reads CATSRGKEGYGYTF. The CDR3 DNA is TGTGCCACCAGCAGGGGGAAGGAGGGCTATGGCTACACCTTC.